This is a list of T cell receptor beta chains from one sample in a study of CD4+ T cells in melanoma. The method was immunoSEQ multiplex PCR; TCRdb's version includes in-frame clones alone and lacks a portion of them. This table has approximately 7,400 clones, roughly half appearing once. Source material: cells from a culture (not recorded whether cultured in vitro). The receptors were gathered from a human donor with melanoma. Both conserved end residues are part of each CDR3. Each record gives: V gene, J gene, CDR3 protein.

>TRBV9|TRBJ2-2
CASSGGKGANTGELFF
>TRBV5-1|TRBJ2-2
CASSSAASLRGNTGELFF
>TRBV2|TRBJ1-2
CASSDREGYGYTF
>TRBV30|TRBJ1-5
CAWAGTGGRLGQPQHF
>TRBV19|TRBJ2-5
CASSRVAGQETQYF
>TRBV5-4|TRBJ1-2
CASSLDGNYGYTF
>TRBV6-6|TRBJ2-1
CASSSPSGGAYNEQFF
>TRBV29-1|TRBJ1-1
CSVAGVSLNTEAFF
>TRBV6-5|TRBJ1-4
CASSYSATNEKLFF
>TRBV6-1|TRBJ1-3
CASRSAGLPNTIYF
>TRBV5-1|TRBJ2-3
CASSLAGRDTQYF
>TRBV2|TRBJ2-1
CASRRDRGPYEQFF
>TRBV4-2|TRBJ1-6
CASSVTGEASPLHF
>TRBV9|TRBJ2-2
CASRPPGQEGTGELFF
>TRBV11-2|TRBJ2-7
CASSSQLEQYF
>TRBV6-6|TRBJ1-3
CASSYGGGGGNTIYF
>TRBV6-5|TRBJ1-4
CASSSVPPKKLFF
>TRBV19|TRBJ1-2
CASSTRQGMRDYGYTF
>TRBV10-3|TRBJ2-7
CAIRGPSYEQYF
>TRBV7-9|TRBJ1-1
CASSWPGGVNTEAFF
>TRBV6-5|TRBJ1-1
CASSYQGQGGTEAFF
>TRBV4-1|TRBJ1-2
CASSHFLRDNSPNYGYTF
>TRBV11-3|TRBJ2-2
CASSLVGSGELFF
>TRBV5-4|TRBJ2-5
CASSSEPDFLGETQYF
>TRBV5-1|TRBJ2-5
CASSLAGGQETQYF